Shown below are 27 T cell receptor beta chains from a single sample sequenced in a study of blood T cell repertoires in COVID-19. Sequenced by immunoSEQ multiplex PCR; TCRdb stores in-frame clones only, minus some. This sample carries some 150,000 clones, about four fifths of them seen once, and the ten largest clones take roughly 8.3%. The specimen sequenced was peripheral blood. The receptors stem from a human donor with acute or convalescent COVID-19. The donor label of this sample is uncertain.

V is TRBV6-4 and J is TRBJ1-2, with 8 bases matching TRBD1. J was trimmed by 0 bases and V by 5 bases; bases with no gene match: 2. The germline V gene has CDR1 MRHNA and CDR2 SNTAGT. The CDR3 contains 14 residues. This chain's CDR3 is CASSPQGANYGYTF. CDR3 coding DNA: TGTGCCAGCAGTCCACAGGGGGCTAACTATGGCTACACCTTC.

This chain connects TRBV27 to TRBJ2-7; D possibly corresponds to TRBD2 (5 bases). The V end was cut by 5 bases, the J end by 9 bases, with 14 bases between. Germline V lookup: CDR1 MNHEY, CDR2 SMNVEV (reference sequence). CDR3 length: 12 amino acids. DNA of the CDR3: TGTGCCAGCAGTCCCAAACTAGTCGGGCAGTACGTC. Translating it yields CASSPKLVGQYV.

This clone has a single count. The chain combines TRBV6-5 with TRBJ1-4; maybe TRBD1 (5 bases). Germline V gene lookup returns CDR1 MNHEY and CDR2 SVGAGI. V was clipped by 7 bases and J by 10 bases, with 16 bases between them. The CDR3 totals 13 residues. This CDR3 reads CASNGPGGGKLFF. DNA of the CDR3: TGTGCCAGCAACGGACCAGGCGGGGGAAAACTGTTTTTT.

The chain uses TRBV4-1 and TRBJ1-4; D possibly corresponds to TRBD1 (5 bases). The CDR3 is 13 residues long. The germline V gene encodes CDR1 MGHRA and CDR2 YSYEKL. The V and J ends lost 5 bases and 4 bases respectively, with 8 bases between them. The CDR3 spells CASSEGLNEKLFF. For the CDR3, the DNA is TGCGCCAGCAGCGAGGGACTTAATGAAAAACTGTTTTTT.

The chain is built from TRBV9 and TRBJ2-7, with 9 bases aligning to TRBD1. This CDR3 is built from 15 residues. Looked up from germline, CDR1 is SGDLS and CDR2 is YYNGEE. With V trimmed by 5 bases and J by 2 bases, 8 bases remained unmatched. CDR3 in DNA: TGTGCCAGCAGACCCGGGACAGGGCCTCCCTACGAGCAGTACGTC. Its protein is CASRPGTGPPYEQYV.

This chain links TRBV10-3 with TRBJ1-6; maybe TRBD1 (5 bases). Germline CDR1 ENHRY, CDR2 SYGVKD. V was shortened by 10 bases and J by 9 bases, with 19 bases between the two germline ends. The CDR3 loop spans 14 amino acids. CDR3 DNA: TGTGCCACATCCCGTCAGGGTGAGGCTTCACCCCTCCACTTT. It translates to CATSRQGEASPLHF.

V gene TRBV12-3 or TRBV12-4 combines with J gene TRBJ1-1; perhaps TRBD1 as D (5 bases). Trimming shortened V by 6 bases and J by 5 bases, and 13 bases separated the two germline ends. The CDR3 extends over 13 amino acids. The CDR3 DNA follows: TGTGCCAGCAGACCCCCGGGGGTGACTGAAGCTTTCTTT. It specifies CASRPPGVTEAFF.

This chain connects TRBV7-6 to TRBJ1-2; D ambiguous. CDR3 length equals 13 residues. Germline loops: CDR1 SGHVS, CDR2 FNYEAQ. Trimming took off 1 base at V and 3 bases at J, with 6 bases between the two ends. The CDR3 protein is CASSLGGYYGYTF. CDR3 DNA sequence: TGTGCCAGCAGCTTAGGAGGGTACTATGGCTACACCTTC.

The chain couples TRBV24-1 to TRBJ2-2; 7 bases are a match to TRBD1. The CDR3 length is 18 residues. The V gene end was trimmed by 9 bases and the J gene end by 6 bases; junction bases not matched to a gene: 21. Germline lookup yields CDR1 KGHDR and CDR2 SFDVKD. The CDR3 nucleotides read TGTGCCACCGCTCCTCACGGGAAGGGGGCTAAGATCGCCGGGGAGCTGTTTTTT. Its translation: CATAPHGKGAKIAGELFF.

This clone was counted a few times. This chain connects TRBV30 to TRBJ1-2; D remains unclear. V lost 2 bases, J lost 3 bases, and 10 bases lay in between. This CDR3 is 13 amino acids long. CDR1 is GTSNPN, CDR2 SVGIG, per germline (reference sequence). The CDR3 is CAWSPESDYGYTF. Written as DNA, the CDR3 is TGTGCCTGGAGTCCGGAGTCGGACTATGGCTACACCTTC.

The chain joins TRBV24-1 to TRBJ2-5; TRBD1 is a possible D gene (6 bases). Trimming pared 5 bases from V and 6 bases from J, leaving 12 bases between. Germline V gene data show CDR1 as KGHDR and CDR2 as SFDVKD. This CDR3 spans 13 amino acids. CDR3 bases: TGTGCCACCAGTGCAGGGGCGAAAAAGACCCAGTACTTC. The encoded protein is CATSAGAKKTQYF.

V usage is TRBV5-6 and J usage is TRBJ2-3; TRBD2 aligns across 10 bases. The CDR3 contains 17 residues. Germline lookup yields CDR1 SGHDT and CDR2 YYEEEE. Trimming removed 6 bases from V and 9 bases from J; junction bases left unmatched: 19. The CDR3 sequence is CASNSLVYSGGTATQYF. The CDR3 region has the DNA TGTGCCAGCAACTCCCTGGTATATAGCGGGGGGACCGCCACGCAGTATTTT.

This clone turned up a few times. V and J are TRBV24-1 and TRBJ2-7; no clear D gene. Trimming removed 5 bases at V and 7 bases at J, with 11 bases between. The length of the CDR3 is 12 residues. The germline V gene has CDR1 KGHDR and CDR2 SFDVKD. The CDR3 spells CATSAISGEQYF. CDR3 in DNA: TGTGCCACCAGTGCCATTTCCGGTGAGCAGTACTTC.

The V call is TRBV9, the J call TRBJ1-6; 8 positions agree with TRBD1. From germline, CDR1 is SGDLS and CDR2 YYNGEE. With V trimmed by 4 bases and J by 10 bases, 10 bases remained unmatched. The CDR3 consists of 15 residues. The CDR3 loop reads CASSLRTGLYSPLHF. For the CDR3, the DNA is TGTGCCAGCAGCCTTAGGACAGGGTTGTACTCACCCCTCCACTTT.

The chain is built from TRBV11-1 and TRBJ2-5; D ambiguous. This CDR3 has 11 amino acids. Germline loops: CDR1 SGHAT, CDR2 FQDESV (reference sequence). V shed 4 bases and J shed 4 bases, with 4 bases lying between them. CDR3 residues: CASSSLETQYF. The CDR3 DNA reads as TGTGCCAGCAGCTCCTTAGAGACCCAGTACTTC.

Details on this clone: A read error may be the cause here, since a much bigger clone is one base away. This rearrangement joins TRBV10-3 to TRBJ1-6; D is ambiguous. The V gene's germline CDR1 is ENHRY and CDR2 SYGVKD. The V and J ends lost 2 bases and 6 bases respectively, with 5 bases between them. The CDR3 consists of 13 residues. In DNA, the CDR3 is TGTGCCATCAGTGAGACAGTTAATTCACCCCTCCACTTT. Amino acids: CAISETVNSPLHF.

The chain combines TRBV5-1 with TRBJ1-5, with 7 positions matching TRBD1. Germline V lookup: CDR1 SGHRS, CDR2 YFSETQ. Unmatched junction bases numbered 6, after V lost 0 bases and J lost 0 bases. The CDR3 runs to 17 residues. The CDR3 region is CASSLGSGGNSNQPQHF. The CDR3 DNA sequence: TGCGCCAGCAGCTTGGGTTCAGGGGGTAATAGCAATCAGCCCCAGCATTTT.

The rearrangement links TRBV5-1 to TRBJ1-2; the D is unclear. Germline lookup yields CDR1 SGHRS and CDR2 YFSETQ. This CDR3 spans 15 amino acids. V shed 5 bases and J shed 6 bases, with 20 bases lying between them. The CDR3 loop is CASSPTGLQGNGYTF. The CDR3 region has the DNA TGCGCCAGCAGTCCGACTGGCCTCCAAGGCAATGGCTACACCTTC.

On this clone: An end of the junction differs from the germline gene, which may be a read error. The chain uses TRBV19 and TRBJ1-4, with D unclear. Germline CDR1 is LNHDA and CDR2 is SQIVND (reference sequence). The length of the CDR3 is 14 residues. CDR3 loop: CASSTSGTNEKLFF. CDR3 coding DNA: TGTGCCAGCAGTACATCGGGAACTAATGAAAAACTGTTTTTT.

To note about this clone: Mismatch with germline at one junction end may stem from a read error. The chain couples TRBV9 to TRBJ1-1, with D tentatively TRBD1 (6 bases). From germline, CDR1 is SGDLS and CDR2 YYNGEE. CDR3 size: 15 residues. This chain's CDR3 is CASSATGKQDTEAFF. As DNA, the CDR3 is TGCGCCAGCAGCGCTACAGGGAAACAAGACACTGAAGCTTTCTTT. The full variable domain, in which reference TRBV9 and TRBJ1-1 provide the parts outside the CDR3, is DSGVTQTPKHLITATGQRVTLRCSPRSGDLSVYWYQQSLDQGLQFLIQYYNGEERAKGNILERFSAQQFPDLHSELNLSSLELGDSALYFCASSATGKQDTEAFFGQGTRLTVV.

The chain recombines TRBV10-1 with TRBJ2-7; TRBD1 matches at 7 bases. Germline CDR1 WNHNN, CDR2 SYGVQD (reference sequence). This CDR3 region has 14 residues. V gave up 9 bases and J gave up 3 bases; unmatched junction bases: 11. The CDR3: CASSEGGGSYEQYF. DNA for the CDR3: TGCGCCAGTTCCGAAGGGGGCGGAAGCTACGAGCAGTACTTC.

The count of this clone is one. The gene calls are TRBV19 and TRBJ1-1; maybe TRBD1 (5 bases). CDR1 and CDR2 from the germline V gene are LNHDA and SQIVND (reference sequence). There are 13 residues in the CDR3. The ends were cut back, 5 bases at V and 4 bases at J, with 11 bases in the middle. The CDR3 is CASSQGSSTEAFF. The CDR3 DNA sequence: TGTGCCAGTAGTCAGGGATCCAGCACTGAAGCTTTCTTT.

The genes are TRBV5-1 and TRBJ2-3, with 15 bases aligning to TRBD2. The junction had 8 bases not matched to a gene; V was cut back by 6 bases and J by 0 bases. Germline V gene sequence: CDR1 SGHRS, CDR2 YFSETQ. This CDR3 has 18 amino acids. The CDR3 nucleotides are TGCGCCAGCACCTCCGGGACTAGCGGGGGGCCTAGCACAGATACGCAGTATTTT. Encoded protein: CASTSGTSGGPSTDTQYF. Combining the CDR3 with reference TRBV5-1 and TRBJ2-3 gives the whole variable domain KAGVTQTPRYLIKTRGQQVTLSCSPISGHRSVSWYQQTPGQGLQFLFEYFSETQRNKGNFPGRFSGRQFSNSRSEMNVSTLELGDSALYLCASTSGTSGGPSTDTQYFGPGTRLTVL.

The chain joins TRBV5-4 to TRBJ1-2; perhaps TRBD1 as D (5 bases). Per germline, CDR1 SGHNT and CDR2 YYREEE (reference sequence). Trimming pared 5 bases from V and 2 bases from J, leaving 10 bases between. The CDR3 is 13 amino acids. CDR3: CASSPQANYGYTF. The CDR3 DNA is TGTGCCAGCAGTCCACAGGCGAACTATGGCTACACCTTC.

The CDR3 nucleotides are TGTGCCAGCAGGGAGGGCCCGATGGACTATGGCTACACCTTC. As protein: CASREGPMDYGYTF. This chain connects TRBV2 to TRBJ1-2, with unresolved D. Germline V gene data show CDR1 as SNHLY and CDR2 as FYNNEI. With 6 bases removed from V and 3 bases from J, the gap between germline ends came to 14 bases. This CDR3 has 14 amino acids.

The count of this clone is one. The rearrangement joins TRBV5-5 to TRBJ1-1; TRBD1 agrees at 7 bases. CDR1 is SGHKS, CDR2 YYEKEE, per germline (reference sequence). CDR3 length: 15 residues. V lost 4 bases, J lost 3 bases, and 9 bases stayed unmatched. The CDR3 sequence is CASSVQTGPDTEAFF. CDR3 nucleotide sequence: TGTGCCAGCAGCGTCCAGACAGGGCCTGACACTGAAGCTTTCTTT.

V usage is TRBV9 and J usage is TRBJ1-2, with a tentative D call TRBD1 (5 bases). CDR1 SGDLS and CDR2 YYNGEE come from the germline V gene. The CDR3 is 16 amino acids. Trimming took 4 bases from V and 1 from J, leaving 17 bases between them. Here the CDR3 DNA reads TGTGCCAGCAGCACCTTTGGAGGGGCAGATAACTATGGCTACACCTTC. Translation: CASSTFGGADNYGYTF.